This record concerns one T cell receptor beta chain sequence. CDR1 and CDR2 from the germline V gene are SGHNT and YENEEA. The CDR3 runs 13 residues. V was cut by 5 bases and J by 5 bases, with 9 bases left in between. The data derive from a study of blood T cell repertoires in COVID-19. As originally analysed: Amplified reference gene primers provided the basis for estimating nucleated cell counts. Repertoires were generated with immunoSEQ multiplex PCR, while TCRdb's copy carries only in-frame clones and drops some. D and trimming were read from the DNA, whereas the V and J calls and clone size are those reported in that table. This table holds 50,000 to 70,000 clones, just over 85% found once.

Material: peripheral blood. This TCR derives from a man between 60 and 75 years old with acute or convalescent COVID-19. This rearrangement joins TRBV11-3 to TRBJ2-2; possibly TRBD2 for D (6 bases). In nucleotides, the CDR3 is TGTGCCAGCAGCCCCCTAGCGACCGGGGAGCTGTTTTTT. This translates into CASSPLATGELFF.